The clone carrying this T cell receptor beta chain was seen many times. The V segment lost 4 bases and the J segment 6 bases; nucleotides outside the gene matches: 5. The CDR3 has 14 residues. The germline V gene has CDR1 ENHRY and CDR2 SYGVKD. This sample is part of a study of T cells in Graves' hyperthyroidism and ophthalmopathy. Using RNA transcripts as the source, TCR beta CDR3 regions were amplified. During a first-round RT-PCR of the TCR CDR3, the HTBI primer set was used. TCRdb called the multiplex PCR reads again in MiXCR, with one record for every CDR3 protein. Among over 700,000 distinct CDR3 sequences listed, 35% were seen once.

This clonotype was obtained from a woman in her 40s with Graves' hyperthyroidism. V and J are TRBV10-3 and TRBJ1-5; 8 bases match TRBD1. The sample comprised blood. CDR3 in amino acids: CAISARGQGQPQHF. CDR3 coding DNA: TGTGCCATCAGTGCCAGGGGGCAGGGTCAGCCCCAGCATTTT.